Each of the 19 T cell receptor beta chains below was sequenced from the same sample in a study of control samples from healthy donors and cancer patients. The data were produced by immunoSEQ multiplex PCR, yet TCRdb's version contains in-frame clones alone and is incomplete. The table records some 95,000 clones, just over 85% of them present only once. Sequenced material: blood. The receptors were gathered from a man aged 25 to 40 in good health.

In DNA, the CDR3 is TGTGCCAGTACCCGGGACAGTAACTATGGCTACACCTTC. Its protein is CASTRDSNYGYTF. This chain uses TRBV19 with TRBJ1-2, with 7 positions matching TRBD1. V gave up 7 bases and J gave up 1 base; unmatched junction bases: 3. The germline CDR1 and CDR2 sequences are LNHDA and SQIVND (reference sequence). The CDR3 runs 13 residues.

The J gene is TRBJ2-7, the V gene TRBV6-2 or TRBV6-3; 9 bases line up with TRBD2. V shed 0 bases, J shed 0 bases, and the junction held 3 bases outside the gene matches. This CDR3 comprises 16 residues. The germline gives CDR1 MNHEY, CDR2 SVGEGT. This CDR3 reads CASSYSWTSVSYEQYF. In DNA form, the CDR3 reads TGTGCCAGCAGTTACTCATGGACTAGCGTCTCCTACGAGCAGTACTTC.

CDR3 sequence (DNA): TGCAGCGTTGAAGTGACCAAGGGCCAGGGGGCTTATGGCTACACCTTC. This sequence encodes CSVEVTKGQGAYGYTF. The chain has TRBV29-1 and TRBJ1-2; 8 bases align to TRBD1. The CDR3 has 16 amino acids. Germline V gene sequence: CDR1 SQVTM, CDR2 ANQGSEA. Trimming removed 1 base from V and 5 bases from J; junction bases left unmatched: 12.

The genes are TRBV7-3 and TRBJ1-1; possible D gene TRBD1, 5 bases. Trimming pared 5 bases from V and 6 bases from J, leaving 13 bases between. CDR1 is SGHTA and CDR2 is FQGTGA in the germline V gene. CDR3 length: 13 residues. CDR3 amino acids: CASSLQGLPEAFF. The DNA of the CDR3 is TGTGCCAGCAGCCTCCAGGGTTTGCCTGAAGCTTTCTTT.

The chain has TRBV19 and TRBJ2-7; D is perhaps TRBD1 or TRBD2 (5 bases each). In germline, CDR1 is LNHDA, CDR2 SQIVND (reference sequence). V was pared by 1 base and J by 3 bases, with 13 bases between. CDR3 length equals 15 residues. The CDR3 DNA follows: TGTGCCAGTAGTATAGGGCCCCGGGACGGCTACGAGCAGTACTTC. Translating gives CASSIGPRDGYEQYF.

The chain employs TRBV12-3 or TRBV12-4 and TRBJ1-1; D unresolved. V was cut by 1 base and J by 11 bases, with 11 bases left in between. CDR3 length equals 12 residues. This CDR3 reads CASSLVPTEAFF. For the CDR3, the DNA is TGTGCCAGCAGTTTAGTCCCGACGGAGGCTTTCTTT.

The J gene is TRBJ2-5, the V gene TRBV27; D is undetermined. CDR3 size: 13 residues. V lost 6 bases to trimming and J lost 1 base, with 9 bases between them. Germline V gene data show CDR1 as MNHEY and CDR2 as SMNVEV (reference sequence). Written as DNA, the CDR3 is TGTGCCAGCAGCCGTTATGCCCAAGAGACCCAGTACTTC. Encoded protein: CASSRYAQETQYF.

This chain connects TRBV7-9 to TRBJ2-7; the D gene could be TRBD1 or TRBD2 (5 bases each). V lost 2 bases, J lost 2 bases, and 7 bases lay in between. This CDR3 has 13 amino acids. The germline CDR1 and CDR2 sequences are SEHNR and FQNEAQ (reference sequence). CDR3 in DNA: TGTGCCAGCAGCTTACAGGGACCCTACGAGCAGTACTTC. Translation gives CASSLQGPYEQYF.

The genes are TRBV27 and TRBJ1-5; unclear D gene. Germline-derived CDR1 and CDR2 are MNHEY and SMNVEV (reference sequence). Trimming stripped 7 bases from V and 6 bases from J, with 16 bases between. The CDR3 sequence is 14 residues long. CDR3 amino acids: CASKPTPGGQPQHF. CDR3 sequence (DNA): TGTGCCAGCAAACCGACGCCGGGCGGTCAGCCCCAGCATTTT.

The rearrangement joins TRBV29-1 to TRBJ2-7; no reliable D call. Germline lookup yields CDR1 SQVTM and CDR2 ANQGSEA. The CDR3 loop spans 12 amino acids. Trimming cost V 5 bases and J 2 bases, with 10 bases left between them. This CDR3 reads CSVREGPYEQYF. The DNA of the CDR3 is TGCAGCGTTCGAGAAGGGCCCTACGAGCAGTACTTC.

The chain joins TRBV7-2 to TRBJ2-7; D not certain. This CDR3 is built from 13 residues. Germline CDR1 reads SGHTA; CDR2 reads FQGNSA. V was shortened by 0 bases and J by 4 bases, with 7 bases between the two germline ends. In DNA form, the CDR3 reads TGTGCCAGCAGCTTAGCCCAAGAATACGAGCAGTACTTC. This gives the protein CASSLAQEYEQYF.

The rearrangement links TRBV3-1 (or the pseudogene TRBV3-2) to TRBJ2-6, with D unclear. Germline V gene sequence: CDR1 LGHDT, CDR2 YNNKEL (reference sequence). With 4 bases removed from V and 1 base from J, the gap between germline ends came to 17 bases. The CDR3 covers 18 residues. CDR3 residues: CASSPLRALTSGANVLTF. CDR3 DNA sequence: TGTGCCAGCAGCCCTCTACGGGCGCTGACTTCTGGGGCCAACGTCCTGACTTTC.

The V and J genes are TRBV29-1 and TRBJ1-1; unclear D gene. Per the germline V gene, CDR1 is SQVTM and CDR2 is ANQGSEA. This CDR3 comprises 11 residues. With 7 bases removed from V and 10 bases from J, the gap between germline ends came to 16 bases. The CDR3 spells CSAGGQSGAFF. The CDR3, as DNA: TGCAGCGCTGGAGGGCAATCTGGAGCTTTCTTT.

The CDR3 here is CAGRSSGGYNEQFF. CDR3 bases: TGTGCCGGACGGAGCTCTGGGGGTTACAATGAGCAGTTCTTC. V gene TRBV7-9 combines with J gene TRBJ2-1; D is tentatively TRBD1 or TRBD2 (5 bases each). Looked up from germline, CDR1 is SEHNR and CDR2 is FQNEAQ (reference sequence). CDR3 size: 14 residues. V was shortened by 11 bases and J by 4 bases, with 18 bases between the two germline ends.

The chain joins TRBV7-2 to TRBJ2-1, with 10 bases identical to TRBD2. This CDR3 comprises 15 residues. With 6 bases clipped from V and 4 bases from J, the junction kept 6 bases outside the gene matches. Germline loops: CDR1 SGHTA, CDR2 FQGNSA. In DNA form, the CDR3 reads TGTGCCAGCAGACAGCTAGCGGGAGAATACAATGAGCAGTTCTTC. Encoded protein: CASRQLAGEYNEQFF.

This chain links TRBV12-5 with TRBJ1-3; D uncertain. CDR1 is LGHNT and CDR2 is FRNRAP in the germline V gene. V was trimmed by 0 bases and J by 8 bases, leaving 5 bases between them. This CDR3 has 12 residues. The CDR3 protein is CASGLVSYTIYF. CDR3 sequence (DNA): TGTGCTAGTGGTTTGGTATCCTACACCATATATTTT.

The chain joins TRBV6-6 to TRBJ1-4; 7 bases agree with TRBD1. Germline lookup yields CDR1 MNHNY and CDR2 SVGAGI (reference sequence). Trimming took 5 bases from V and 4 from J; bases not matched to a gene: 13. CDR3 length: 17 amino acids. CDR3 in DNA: TGTGCCAGCAGTCCTAGACAGGGCGGAAGACTTAATGAAAAACTGTTTTTT. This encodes CASSPRQGGRLNEKLFF.

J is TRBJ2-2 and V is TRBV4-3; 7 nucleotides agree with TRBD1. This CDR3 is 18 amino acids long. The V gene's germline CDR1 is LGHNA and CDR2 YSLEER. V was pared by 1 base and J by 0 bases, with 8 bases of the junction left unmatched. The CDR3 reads CASSQGGQSFANTGELFF. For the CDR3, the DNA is TGCGCCAGCAGCCAAGGGGGACAGTCGTTCGCGAACACCGGGGAGCTGTTTTTT.

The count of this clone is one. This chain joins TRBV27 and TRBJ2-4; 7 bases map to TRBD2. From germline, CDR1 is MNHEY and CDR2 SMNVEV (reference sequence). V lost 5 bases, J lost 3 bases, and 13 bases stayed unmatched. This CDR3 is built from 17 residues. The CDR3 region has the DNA TGTGCCAGCAGTCCCATACTAGCGTATTCTGGCAAAAACATTCAGTACTTC. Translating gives CASSPILAYSGKNIQYF.